One and the same sample provided the 30 T cell receptor beta chains below, sequenced in a study of blood T cell repertoires in COVID-19. The protocol was immunoSEQ multiplex PCR, while the TCRdb copy is restricted to in-frame clones and leaves out a portion. Among about 60,000 clones listed, about 90% were seen once. The sample comprised peripheral blood. The receptor set was obtained from a man in his sixties with acute or convalescent COVID-19.

The V gene is TRBV28, the J gene TRBJ2-1, with a tentative D call TRBD2 (5 bases). V was pared by 1 base and J by 9 bases, with 13 bases between. This CDR3 contains 14 residues. Germline loops: CDR1 MDHEN, CDR2 SYDVKM. CDR3 nucleotide sequence: TGTGCCAGCAGTTTATTGCGAGCGGTGGGTGAGCAGTTCTTC. Amino acids: CASSLLRAVGEQFF.

The genes are TRBV6-5 and TRBJ2-1, with 8 bases aligning to TRBD2. The CDR3 is 13 amino acids. CDR1 and CDR2 from the germline V gene are MNHEY and SVGAGI. V gave up 6 bases and J gave up 6 bases; unmatched junction bases: 4. This CDR3 reads CASRYLAGNEQFF. CDR3 DNA sequence: TGTGCCAGCAGATACCTAGCGGGCAATGAGCAGTTCTTC.

This chain uses TRBV6-6 with TRBJ2-7, with TRBD2 matching over 7 bases. The CDR3 is 12 amino acids. The V gene end was trimmed by 6 bases and the J gene end by 6 bases; junction bases not matched to a gene: 5. The germline CDR1 and CDR2 sequences are MNHNY and SVGAGI (reference sequence). This chain's CDR3 is CASRRGDGEQYF. The CDR3 nucleotides are TGTGCCAGCAGACGGGGGGACGGCGAGCAGTACTTC.

V and J are TRBV6-2 or TRBV6-3 and TRBJ2-1; TRBD2 agrees at 13 bases. Trimming removed 2 bases from V and 1 base from J; junction bases left unmatched: 11. The V gene's germline CDR1 is MNHEY and CDR2 SVGEGT. The CDR3 loop spans 20 amino acids. DNA for the CDR3: TGTGCCAGCAGTTACACTTGGACTAGCGGGAGACGACGGTCCTACAATGAGCAGTTCTTC. Its protein product is CASSYTWTSGRRRSYNEQFF.

The V and J genes are TRBV18 and TRBJ1-1, with 8 bases that match TRBD1. J gave up 5 bases and V 3 bases, and 17 bases lay outside the gene matches. The CDR3 consists of 18 residues. Germline V CDR1 and CDR2: KGHSH, LQKENI. The CDR3 reads CASSPTSGGAGVGTEAFF. The DNA of the CDR3 is TGTGCCAGCTCACCGACCTCAGGGGGCGCGGGGGTGGGGACTGAAGCTTTCTTT.

The chain uses TRBV5-1 and TRBJ2-1; D is undetermined. Germline loops: CDR1 SGHRS, CDR2 YFSETQ. The germline V and J ends were trimmed by 0 bases and 1 base, with 11 bases remaining between them. This CDR3 spans 16 amino acids. CDR3 residues: CASSLGLLTSYNEQFF. In DNA form, the CDR3 reads TGCGCCAGCAGCTTGGGGCTCCTGACTTCCTACAATGAGCAGTTCTTC.

The V gene is TRBV7-2, the J gene TRBJ1-2; D gene ambiguous. CDR1 is SGHTA, CDR2 FQGNSA, per germline. Trimming removed 4 bases at V and 4 bases at J, with 10 bases between. This CDR3 region has 13 residues. CDR3 sequence (DNA): TGTGCCAGCAGCTCCCGGGATTTCTATGGCTACACCTTC. As protein: CASSSRDFYGYTF.

The chain links TRBV4-2 to TRBJ1-5; TRBD1 might be the D (5 bases). The CDR3 contains 16 residues. The V end lost 4 bases, the J end lost 2 bases, and 15 bases lay between the germline ends. The germline gives CDR1 LGHNA, CDR2 YNFKEQ. The CDR3 sequence: CASSREGTGGNQPQHF. The CDR3 DNA reads TGTGCCAGCAGCCGAGAGGGGACTGGCGGCAATCAGCCCCAGCATTTT.

The rearrangement uses TRBV16 and TRBJ2-1; TRBD2 aligns across 12 bases. V dropped 9 bases and J dropped 6; count of bases not matched to a gene: 15. Germline V lookup: CDR1 KGHSY, CDR2 FQNENV. The CDR3 is 17 amino acids. In DNA form, the CDR3 reads TGTGCCAGATACAAGGGGGCGGAGGGACTAGCGGGCAATGAGCAGTTCTTC. Translated: CARYKGAEGLAGNEQFF.

The chain carries TRBV19 and TRBJ1-5; D unclear. V gave up 3 bases and J gave up 5 bases, with 11 bases separating them. Germline CDR1 and CDR2: LNHDA and SQIVND (reference sequence). The CDR3 totals 14 residues. DNA of the CDR3: TGTGCCAGTAGTATCCTACGGCAGGATCAGCCCCAGCATTTT. This codes for CASSILRQDQPQHF. Drawing the rest from reference TRBV19 and TRBJ1-5, the complete variable domain is DGGITQSPKYLFRKEGQNVTLSCEQNLNHDAMYWYRQDPGQGLRLIYYSQIVNDFQKGDIAEGYSVSREKKESFPLTVTSAQKNPTAFYLCASSILRQDQPQHFGDGTRLSIL.

This clone was detected once. The J gene is TRBJ2-7, the V gene TRBV7-9, with 12 bases that match TRBD2. This CDR3 is built from 15 residues. CDR1 SEHNR and CDR2 FQNEAQ come from the germline V gene (reference sequence). Unmatched junction bases numbered 8, after V lost 6 bases and J lost 5 bases. The DNA of the CDR3 is TGTGCCAGCAGACCTAGACTAGCGGGAGAAGACGAGCAGTACTTC. Amino acids: CASRPRLAGEDEQYF.

The chain uses TRBV7-9 and TRBJ2-5, with D maybe TRBD2 (6 bases). Germline CDR1 SEHNR, CDR2 FQNEAQ (reference sequence). The CDR3 spans 16 residues. Trimming removed 5 bases at V and 4 bases at J, with 20 bases between. This chain's CDR3 is CASSHTGHPGGETQYF. DNA for the CDR3: TGTGCCAGCAGCCACACCGGACATCCCGGGGGAGAGACCCAGTACTTC.

The J gene is TRBJ2-1, the V gene TRBV6-4; D possibly corresponds to TRBD2 (6 bases). V was cut by 1 base and J by 7 bases, with 8 bases left in between. Germline CDR1 is MRHNA and CDR2 is SNTAGT. This CDR3 region has 13 residues. The CDR3 spells CASSDLGGNEQFF. The CDR3 DNA reads as TGTGCCAGCAGTGACTTGGGAGGAAATGAGCAGTTCTTC.

This chain uses TRBV20-1 with TRBJ1-2; no definite D call. Germline CDR1 and CDR2: DFQATT and SNEGSKA (reference sequence). The CDR3 runs to 10 residues. Written as DNA, the CDR3 is TGCACCCCGGGGATCTATGGCTACACCTTC. It encodes CTPGIYGYTF.

This chain connects TRBV14 to TRBJ2-3; 12 bases fit TRBD2. The CDR3 runs to 16 residues. Losses at the gene ends were 2 bases for V and 3 bases for J; bases not matched to a gene: 3. Germline CDR1 and CDR2: SGHDN and FVKESK. The CDR3 sequence: CASSQRLAGETDTQYF. The CDR3 DNA reads as TGTGCCAGCAGCCAACGACTAGCGGGAGAGACAGATACGCAGTATTTT.

This chain joins TRBV4-3 and TRBJ2-7; D might be TRBD1 (5 bases). Between the trimmed V and J ends, which lost 0 bases and 3 bases, there was a span of 12 bases. Germline V CDR1 and CDR2: LGHNA, YSLEER. The CDR3 extends over 15 amino acids. The CDR3 region has the DNA TGCGCCAGCAGCCAAGATGGGGCGGAGAACTACGAGCAGTACTTC. This translates into CASSQDGAENYEQYF.

The rearrangement uses TRBV6-2 or TRBV6-3 and TRBJ1-1; 9 bases line up with TRBD1. The V and J ends lost 6 bases and 0 bases, in that order; junction bases with no gene match: 8. CDR1 MNHEY and CDR2 SVGEGT come from the germline V gene. The CDR3 runs to 16 residues. The CDR3 DNA reads as TGTGCCAGCAGCCCCGGGACAGGGTGGTTGAACACTGAAGCTTTCTTT. This gives the protein CASSPGTGWLNTEAFF.

The rearrangement uses TRBV7-9 and TRBJ2-5; 9 bases align to TRBD1. The CDR3 length is 14 residues. V lost 2 bases to trimming and J lost 5 bases; unmatched junction nucleotides: 3. Looked up from germline, CDR1 is SEHNR and CDR2 is FQNEAQ (reference sequence). The CDR3 coding sequence is TGTGCCAGCAGCTTATTGACAGGGGGGGAGACCCAGTACTTC. It specifies CASSLLTGGETQYF.

The chain has TRBV9 and TRBJ2-5, with a weak D call TRBD1 (6 bases). The CDR3 is made up of 15 amino acids. Germline assignment: CDR1 SGDLS and CDR2 YYNGEE. Trimming left V 3 bases short and J 1 base short, with 13 bases between. For the CDR3, the DNA is TGTGCCAGCAGCGGATTACAGGGTTCCCAAGAGACCCAGTACTTC. Protein: CASSGLQGSQETQYF.

The chain couples TRBV30 to TRBJ1-5; D uncertain. The CDR3 is 14 residues long. The V end lost 0 bases, the J end lost 11 bases, and 17 bases lay between the germline ends. The germline gives CDR1 GTSNPN, CDR2 SVGIG (reference sequence). The CDR3: CAWSVGIRSRAQHF. CDR3 nucleotides: TGTGCCTGGAGTGTCGGAATTAGGAGTCGGGCCCAGCATTTT.

The chain employs TRBV16 and TRBJ1-4; no firm D call. There are 15 residues in the CDR3. The germline V gene has CDR1 KGHSY and CDR2 FQNENV. V lost 4 bases and J 3 bases, leaving 12 bases between the germline ends. CDR3 bases: TGTGCCAGCAGCCCAAGACGGGGATCTAATGAAAAACTGTTTTTT. Its protein is CASSPRRGSNEKLFF.

This sequence joins TRBV6-5 and TRBJ1-2; 7 nucleotides line up with TRBD1. The germline V gene encodes CDR1 MNHEY and CDR2 SVGAGI. Trimming removed 6 bases from V and 0 bases from J; junction bases left unmatched: 7. This CDR3 region has 15 residues. As DNA, the CDR3 is TGTGCCAGCAGATTTTACAGGGGCCCTAACTATGGCTACACCTTC. Encoded protein: CASRFYRGPNYGYTF.

The chain couples TRBV4-3 to TRBJ2-3, with no clear D. V was shortened by 0 bases and J by 0 bases, with 7 bases between the two germline ends. There are 15 residues in the CDR3. Looked up from germline, CDR1 is LGHNA and CDR2 is YSLEER. Here the CDR3 reads CASSQDSMSTDTQYF. CDR3 in DNA: TGCGCCAGCAGCCAAGATTCTATGAGCACAGATACGCAGTATTTT.

The DNA for the CDR3 is TGTGCCAGCAGCCTTCTTGCAGGGACTGGAAACACCATATATTTT. The encoded protein is CASSLLAGTGNTIYF. The rearrangement uses TRBV28 and TRBJ1-3, with D perhaps matching TRBD1 (5 bases). This CDR3 spans 15 amino acids. The V gene lost 6 bases and the J gene lost 2 bases, with 14 bases spanning the gap. The germline CDR1 and CDR2 sequences are MDHEN and SYDVKM.

This sequence joins TRBV27 and TRBJ2-1; D remains ambiguous. CDR3 length: 15 amino acids. The germline CDR1 and CDR2 sequences are MNHEY and SMNVEV (reference sequence). Trimming took 3 bases from V and 0 from J, leaving 9 bases between them. This CDR3 is CASSFGSSSYNEQFF. The CDR3 DNA reads as TGTGCCAGCAGTTTCGGTAGTAGCTCCTACAATGAGCAGTTCTTC.

V gene TRBV10-3 combines with J gene TRBJ2-5; 8 bases map to TRBD1. Germline V gene data show CDR1 as ENHRY and CDR2 as SYGVKD. The junction had 6 bases not matched to a gene; V was cut back by 2 bases and J by 4 bases. This CDR3 has 15 amino acids. The CDR3 sequence: CAISELSGGGETQYF. The DNA of the CDR3 is TGTGCCATCAGTGAGCTGTCAGGGGGCGGAGAGACCCAGTACTTC.

The V gene is TRBV7-2, the J gene TRBJ2-1, with D maybe TRBD2 (7 bases). The CDR3 loop spans 13 amino acids. Germline V gene lookup returns CDR1 SGHTA and CDR2 FQGNSA. Deletions cut 3 bases from V and 7 bases from J, with 10 bases between. CDR3 in amino acids: CASSFRGGNEQFF. The CDR3 nucleotides are TGTGCCAGCAGCTTTAGGGGGGGGAATGAGCAGTTCTTC.

In this sample, this clone turned up a few times. This sequence joins TRBV30 and TRBJ1-1, with TRBD1 identical over 8 bases. CDR3 length equals 14 residues. J lost 1 base, V lost 0 bases, and 1 base had no gene match. From germline, CDR1 is GTSNPN and CDR2 SVGIG (reference sequence). The chain's CDR3 is CAWSVGTGNTEAFF. In DNA form, the CDR3 reads TGTGCCTGGAGTGTAGGGACAGGGAACACTGAAGCTTTCTTT.

J is TRBJ2-1 and V is TRBV6-2 or TRBV6-3; 8 bases fit TRBD2. Germline lookup yields CDR1 MNHEY and CDR2 SVGEGT. The V segment lost 4 bases and the J segment 14 bases; nucleotides outside the gene matches: 7. The CDR3 has 12 residues. This CDR3 reads CASSSGGPEKFF. The CDR3 DNA reads TGTGCCAGCAGTTCGGGAGGGCCCGAGAAGTTCTTC.

The chain joins TRBV7-2 to TRBJ2-7, with TRBD2 identical over 10 bases. J lost 1 base, V lost 3 bases, and 0 bases had no gene match. CDR1 and CDR2 (germline): SGHTA, FQGNSA. The CDR3 extends over 14 amino acids. The CDR3 loop reads CASSLGLASYEQYF. Written as DNA, the CDR3 is TGTGCCAGCAGCTTGGGACTAGCGTCCTACGAGCAGTACTTC.